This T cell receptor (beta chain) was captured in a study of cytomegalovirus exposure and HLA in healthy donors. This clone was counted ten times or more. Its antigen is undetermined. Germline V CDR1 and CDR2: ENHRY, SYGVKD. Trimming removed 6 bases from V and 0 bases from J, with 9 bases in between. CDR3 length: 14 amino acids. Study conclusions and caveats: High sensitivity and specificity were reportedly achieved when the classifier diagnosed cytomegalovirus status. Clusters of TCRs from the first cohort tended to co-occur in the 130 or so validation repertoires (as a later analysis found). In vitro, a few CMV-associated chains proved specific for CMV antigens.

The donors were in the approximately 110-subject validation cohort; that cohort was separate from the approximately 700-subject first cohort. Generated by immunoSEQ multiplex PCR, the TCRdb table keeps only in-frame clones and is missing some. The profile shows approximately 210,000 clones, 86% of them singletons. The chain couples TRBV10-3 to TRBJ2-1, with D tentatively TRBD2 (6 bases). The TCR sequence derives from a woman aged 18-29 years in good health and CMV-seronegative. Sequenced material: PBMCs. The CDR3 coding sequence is TGTGCCATCAGCGGGGAGGCCTCCTACAATGAGCAGTTCTTC. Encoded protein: CAISGEASYNEQFF.